The 12 T cell receptor beta chains below come from one sample, sequenced in a study of shared clonotypes between healthy human individuals. TCRdb's copy holds only in-frame clones and misses some; the assay was immunoSEQ multiplex PCR. The repertoire has approximately 1.4 million clones, roughly 98% of them found once; the top ten carry around 0.45%. Sequenced material: naive CD4+ T cells sorted from blood. The subset is: CD45RA+ positively selected. Receptors originate from a man between 25 and 39 years old in good health.

The chain is built from TRBV6-6 and TRBJ2-7; tentatively, D is TRBD1 (6 bases). This CDR3 region has 14 residues. Germline CDR1 reads MNHNY; CDR2 reads SVGAGI (reference sequence). The germline V and J ends were trimmed by 6 bases and 0 bases, with 12 bases remaining between them. The CDR3 loop is CASSQGMGSYEQYF. The DNA for the CDR3 is TGTGCCAGCAGCCAGGGGATGGGCTCCTACGAGCAGTACTTC.

The CDR3 nucleotides are TGCGCCAGCAGCCAAGCCCCGGAACGCGGGAGGGGCAATGAGCAGTTCTTC. As protein: CASSQAPERGRGNEQFF. V is TRBV4-1 and J is TRBJ2-1; 9 positions agree with TRBD2. Losses at the gene ends were 1 base for V and 6 bases for J; bases not matched to a gene: 10. The CDR3 sequence is 17 residues long. CDR1 MGHRA and CDR2 YSYEKL come from the germline V gene.

This sequence joins TRBV11-1 and TRBJ2-5, with TRBD2 matching 13 bases. CDR1 is SGHAT, CDR2 FQDESV, per germline (reference sequence). The CDR3 sequence is 19 residues long. V shed 1 base, J shed 3 bases, and the junction held 11 bases outside the gene matches. Here the CDR3 reads CASSLEGNVGLAGEETQYF. The CDR3 DNA sequence: TGTGCCAGCAGCTTAGAGGGGAACGTTGGACTAGCGGGGGAAGAGACCCAGTACTTC.

This clone appeared once. The junction departs from the called germline gene at one end, perhaps through a read error. J is TRBJ1-2 and V is TRBV6-1, with 12 bases that match TRBD1. Per germline, CDR1 MNHNS and CDR2 SASEGT. The CDR3 sequence is 16 residues long. Written as DNA, the CDR3 is TGTGCCAGCAGAGAAGGGGACAGGGGGCGAAACTATGGCTACACCTTC. This sequence encodes CASREGDRGRNYGYTF.

This chain uses TRBV5-1 with TRBJ2-1; 12 positions match TRBD2. The germline gives CDR1 SGHRS, CDR2 YFSETQ. Trimming removed 0 bases from V and 8 bases from J; junction bases left unmatched: 3. The CDR3 is 15 amino acids. The CDR3 spells CASSLVLAGGHEQFF. The CDR3 nucleotides read TGCGCCAGCAGCTTGGTACTAGCGGGAGGTCATGAGCAGTTCTTC.

The chain recombines TRBV6-1 with TRBJ2-1, with D unresolved. The germline V gene has CDR1 MNHNS and CDR2 SASEGT. V was cut by 3 bases and J by 5 bases, with 8 bases left in between. This CDR3 contains 13 residues. The chain's CDR3 is CASSEAYHNEQFF. Here the CDR3 DNA reads TGTGCCAGCAGTGAGGCCTACCACAATGAGCAGTTCTTC.

This clone was seen a single time. In DNA form, the CDR3 reads TGTGCCAGCAGTTTAATAGGAGGGACCCCAAAAGGAGGCCAGTACTTC. Translation: CASSLIGGTPKGGQYF. V is TRBV28 and J is TRBJ2-5; a weak D match, TRBD2 (6 bases). This CDR3 has 16 amino acids. Germline CDR1 reads MDHEN; CDR2 reads SYDVKM. The ends were cut back, 2 bases at V and 10 bases at J, with 23 bases in the middle.

CDR3 nucleotide sequence: TGTGCCAGTAGTAGGGTAATTGCTAACTATGGCTACACCTTC. This sequence encodes CASSRVIANYGYTF. The chain joins TRBV19 to TRBJ1-2, with D unclear. CDR1 and CDR2 (germline): LNHDA, SQIVND (reference sequence). The CDR3 is made up of 14 amino acids. V was pared by 4 bases and J by 0 bases, with 9 bases between.

As for this clone: The same CDR3 also results from other DNA sequences found in this sample. The rearrangement uses TRBV2 and TRBJ2-1; no clear D. CDR3 length equals 13 residues. Trimming took 2 bases from V and 4 from J, leaving 6 bases between them. CDR1 and CDR2 (germline): SNHLY, FYNNEI. The CDR3 DNA reads TGTGCCAGCAGTGAACGATCATACAATGAGCAGTTCTTC. Translation gives CASSERSYNEQFF. Drawing the rest from reference TRBV2 and TRBJ2-1, the complete variable domain is EPEVTQTPSHQVTQMGQEVILRCVPISNHLYFYWYRQILGQKVEFLVSFYNNEISEKSEIFDDQFSVERPDGSNFTLKIRSTKLEDSAMYFCASSERSYNEQFFGPGTRLTVL.

The V call is TRBV6-5, the J call TRBJ1-4, with 9 bases identical to TRBD1. Germline lookup yields CDR1 MNHEY and CDR2 SVGAGI. The length of the CDR3 is 14 residues. The J segment lost 7 bases and the V segment lost 6 bases, leaving 6 bases of the junction unmatched. Here the CDR3 DNA reads TGTGCCAGCAGAAACAGGGGGCGAGGTGAAAAACTGTTTTTT. It is translated as CASRNRGRGEKLFF.

V gene TRBV9 combines with J gene TRBJ2-2; 8 bases agree with TRBD1. Germline CDR1 and CDR2: SGDLS and YYNGEE. The CDR3 has 17 residues. V gave up 2 bases and J gave up 3 bases; unmatched junction bases: 9. In nucleotides, the CDR3 is TGTGCCAGCAGCGTGAGGGGGGACAGGCTGGACACCGGGGAGCTGTTTTTT. Residues: CASSVRGDRLDTGELFF. The full variable domain, rest sourced from reference TRBV9 and TRBJ2-2, is DSGVTQTPKHLITATGQRVTLRCSPRSGDLSVYWYQQSLDQGLQFLIQYYNGEERAKGNILERFSAQQFPDLHSELNLSSLELGDSALYFCASSVRGDRLDTGELFFGEGSRLTVL.

V gene TRBV2 combines with J gene TRBJ1-2, with 8 bases that match TRBD1. Germline CDR1 and CDR2: SNHLY and FYNNEI. The V and J ends lost 5 bases and 8 bases, in that order; junction bases with no gene match: 13. The CDR3 contains 15 residues. CDR3 loop: CASSPDLTGARGYTF. The DNA for the CDR3 is TGTGCCAGCAGTCCCGACTTGACAGGGGCGAGGGGCTACACCTTC.